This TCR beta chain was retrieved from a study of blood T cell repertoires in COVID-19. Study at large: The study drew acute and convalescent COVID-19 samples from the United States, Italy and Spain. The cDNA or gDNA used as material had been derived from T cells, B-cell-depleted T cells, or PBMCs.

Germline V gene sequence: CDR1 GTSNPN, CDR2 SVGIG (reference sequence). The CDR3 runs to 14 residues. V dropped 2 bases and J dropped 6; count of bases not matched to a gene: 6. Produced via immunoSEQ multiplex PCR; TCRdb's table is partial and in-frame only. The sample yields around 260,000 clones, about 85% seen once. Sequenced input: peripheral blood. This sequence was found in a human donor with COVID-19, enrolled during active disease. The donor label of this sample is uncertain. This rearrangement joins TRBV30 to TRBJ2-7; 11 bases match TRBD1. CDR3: CAWSRDRGKGEQYF. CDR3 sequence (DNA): TGTGCCTGGAGTCGGGACAGGGGGAAAGGCGAGCAGTACTTC.